The 7 T cell receptor beta chains below were found in one sample sequenced in a study of T-cell reconstitution after alpha-beta-depleted transplantation in children. Unique molecular identifiers were built into the TCRbeta library. One entry per CDR3 protein results from TCRdb running MiXCR on the PCR reads. The sample holds 240,000 or so distinct CDR3 sequences, around 12% seen once. This specimen was PBMCs from the stem cell graft donor, taken from the stem cell graft. These receptors all come from a human donor who donated a stem cell graft to a child with acute lymphoblastic leukemia.

This clonotype was found many times. The chain employs TRBV27 and TRBJ2-7, with 8 bases that match TRBD1. The CDR3 is 14 amino acids. Trimming took 5 bases from V and 3 from J; bases not matched to a gene: 6. Germline CDR1 reads MNHEY; CDR2 reads SMNVEV (reference sequence). CDR3 in DNA: TGTGCCAGCAGTGAAGGAGGGACAGGCTACGAGCAGTACTTC. This encodes CASSEGGTGYEQYF.

This clonotype was seen repeatedly, ten times or more. CDR3 loop: CASSPPVRETQYF. The CDR3 DNA follows: TGTGCCAGCAGCCCCCCCGTGAGGGAGACCCAGTACTTC. The chain employs TRBV7-8 and TRBJ2-5; D uncertain. The V and J ends lost 5 bases and 5 bases respectively, with 12 bases between them. The CDR3 runs to 13 residues. CDR1 SGHVS and CDR2 FQNEAQ come from the germline V gene.

Many counts were recorded for this clonotype. V is TRBV11-2 and J is TRBJ2-4; 9 bases fit TRBD2. Trimming took 0 bases from V and 2 from J; bases not matched to a gene: 11. Germline V gene lookup returns CDR1 SGHAT and CDR2 FQNNGV. This CDR3 has 19 residues. The CDR3 protein is CASSLEGTSNLASKNIQYF. DNA of the CDR3: TGTGCCAGCAGCTTAGAGGGGACTAGCAACCTAGCTTCCAAAAACATTCAGTACTTC. Drawing the rest from reference TRBV11-2 and TRBJ2-4, the complete variable domain is EAGVAQSPRYKIIEKRQSVAFWCNPISGHATLYWYQQILGQGPKLLIQFQNNGVVDDSQLPKDRFSAERLKGVDSTLKIQPAKLEDSAVYLCASSLEGTSNLASKNIQYFGAGTRLSVL.

The chain joins TRBV4-1 to TRBJ2-1; 10 nucleotides line up with TRBD1. Per germline, CDR1 MGHRA and CDR2 YSYEKL. With 1 base clipped from V and 5 bases from J, the junction kept 8 bases outside the gene matches. The CDR3 is made up of 17 amino acids. In DNA, the CDR3 is TGCGCCAGCAGCCAAGGAGGACAGGGGGAATCTGACAATGAGCAGTTCTTC. It yields the protein CASSQGGQGESDNEQFF.

This clonotype was seen ten or more times. V is TRBV12-3 or TRBV12-4 and J is TRBJ1-2; perhaps TRBD1 as D (6 bases). This CDR3 contains 13 residues. V gave up 4 bases and J gave up 3 bases, with 9 bases separating them. This CDR3 reads CASSSRGHYGYTF. The CDR3 DNA is TGTGCCAGCAGTTCCAGGGGCCACTATGGCTACACCTTC.

CDR3 nucleotides: TGTGCCAGCAGCTTAGAAACTAGCGGGAGGGGGGAGCAGTACTTC. This encodes CASSLETSGRGEQYF. This chain links TRBV7-2 with TRBJ2-7, with 13 bases lining up with TRBD2. Germline assignment: CDR1 SGHTA and CDR2 FQGNSA. This CDR3 region has 15 residues. J lost 7 bases, V lost 1 base, and 4 bases had no gene match.

This clonotype was observed at least ten times. CDR3 amino acids: CASSLSGHSNTIYF. CDR3 bases: TGTGCCAGCAGTTTGTCAGGGCATTCAAACACCATATATTTT. V and J are TRBV12-3 or TRBV12-4 and TRBJ1-3, with D possibly matching TRBD1 (5 bases). The CDR3 has 14 amino acids. Trimming left V 3 bases short and J 6 bases short, with 12 bases between.